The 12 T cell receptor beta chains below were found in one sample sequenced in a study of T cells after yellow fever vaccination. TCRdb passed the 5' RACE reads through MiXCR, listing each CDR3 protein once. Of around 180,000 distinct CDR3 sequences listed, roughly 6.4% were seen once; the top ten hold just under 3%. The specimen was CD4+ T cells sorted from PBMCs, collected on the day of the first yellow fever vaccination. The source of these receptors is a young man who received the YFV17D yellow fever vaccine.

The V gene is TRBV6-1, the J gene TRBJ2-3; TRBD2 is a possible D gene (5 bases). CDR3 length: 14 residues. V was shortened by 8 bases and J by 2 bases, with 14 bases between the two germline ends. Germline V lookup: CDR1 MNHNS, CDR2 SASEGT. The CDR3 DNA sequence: TGTGCCAGCGGCCGACTACCCCTCACAGATACGCAGTATTTT. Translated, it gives CASGRLPLTDTQYF.

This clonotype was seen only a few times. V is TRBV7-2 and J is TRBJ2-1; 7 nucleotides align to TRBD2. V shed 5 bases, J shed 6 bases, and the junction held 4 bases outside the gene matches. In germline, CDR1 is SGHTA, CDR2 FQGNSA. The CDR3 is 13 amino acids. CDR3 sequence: CASSRGTTNEQFF. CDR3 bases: TGTGCCAGCAGCCGCGGGACTACCAATGAGCAGTTCTTC.

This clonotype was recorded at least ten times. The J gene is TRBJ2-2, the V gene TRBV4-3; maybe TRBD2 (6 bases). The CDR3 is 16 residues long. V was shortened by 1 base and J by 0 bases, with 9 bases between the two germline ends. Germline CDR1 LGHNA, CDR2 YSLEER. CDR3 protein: CASSQVGGSNTGELFF. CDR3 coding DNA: TGCGCCAGCAGCCAAGTCGGGGGTTCGAACACCGGGGAGCTGTTTTTT.

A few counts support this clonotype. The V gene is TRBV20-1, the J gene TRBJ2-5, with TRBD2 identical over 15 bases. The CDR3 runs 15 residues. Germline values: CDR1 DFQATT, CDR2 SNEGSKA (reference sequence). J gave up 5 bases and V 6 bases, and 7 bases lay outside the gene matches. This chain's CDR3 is CSAAGTSGGRETQYF. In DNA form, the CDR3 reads TGCAGTGCCGCCGGGACTAGCGGGGGGCGGGAGACCCAGTACTTC.

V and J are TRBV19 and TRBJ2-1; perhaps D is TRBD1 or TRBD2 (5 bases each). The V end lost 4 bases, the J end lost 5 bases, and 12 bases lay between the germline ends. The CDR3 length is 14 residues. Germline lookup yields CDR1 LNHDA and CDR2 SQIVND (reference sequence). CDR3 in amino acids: CASSNGRDHNEQFF. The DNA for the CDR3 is TGTGCCAGTAGTAACGGCAGGGACCACAATGAGCAGTTCTTC.

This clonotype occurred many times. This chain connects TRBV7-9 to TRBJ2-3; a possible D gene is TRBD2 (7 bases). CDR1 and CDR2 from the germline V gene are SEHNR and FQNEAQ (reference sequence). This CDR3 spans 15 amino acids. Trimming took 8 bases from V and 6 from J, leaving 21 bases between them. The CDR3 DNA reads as TGTGCCAGCGACCCGAAGGGGGGGAGAGGTGATACGCAGTATTTT. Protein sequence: CASDPKGGRGDTQYF.

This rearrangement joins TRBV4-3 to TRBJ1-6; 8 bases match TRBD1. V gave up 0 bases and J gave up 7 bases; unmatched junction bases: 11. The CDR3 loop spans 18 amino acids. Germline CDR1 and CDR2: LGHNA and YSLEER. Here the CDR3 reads CASSQDEQGAMWNSPLHF. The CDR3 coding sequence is TGCGCCAGCAGCCAAGATGAGCAGGGGGCTATGTGGAATTCACCCCTCCACTTT.

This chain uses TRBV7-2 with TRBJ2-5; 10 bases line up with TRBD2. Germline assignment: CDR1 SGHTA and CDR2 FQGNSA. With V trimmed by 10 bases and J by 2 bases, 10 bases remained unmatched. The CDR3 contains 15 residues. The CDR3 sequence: CAISWSGGEQETQYF. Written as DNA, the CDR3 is TGTGCCATCAGTTGGAGCGGGGGGGAGCAAGAGACCCAGTACTTC.

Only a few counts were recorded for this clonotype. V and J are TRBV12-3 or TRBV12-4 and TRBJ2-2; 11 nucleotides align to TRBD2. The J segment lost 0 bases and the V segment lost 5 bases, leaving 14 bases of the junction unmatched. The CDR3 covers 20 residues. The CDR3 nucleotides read TGTGCCAGCAGTATCTTTCGACTAGGGACTAGCGGAACGAACACCGGGGAGCTGTTTTTT. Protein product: CASSIFRLGTSGTNTGELFF.

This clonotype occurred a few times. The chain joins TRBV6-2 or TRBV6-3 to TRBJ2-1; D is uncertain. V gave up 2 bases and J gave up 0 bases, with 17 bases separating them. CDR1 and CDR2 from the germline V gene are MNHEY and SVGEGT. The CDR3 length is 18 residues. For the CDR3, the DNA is TGTGCCAGCAGTTACCCCTTTTGGGCAGCGAGCTCCTACAATGAGCAGTTCTTC. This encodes CASSYPFWAASSYNEQFF.

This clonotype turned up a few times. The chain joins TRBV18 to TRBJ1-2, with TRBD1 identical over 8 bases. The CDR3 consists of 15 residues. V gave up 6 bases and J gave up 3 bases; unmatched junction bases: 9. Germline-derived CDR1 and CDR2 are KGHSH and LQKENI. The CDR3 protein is CASSPGPTGDYGYTF. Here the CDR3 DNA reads TGTGCCAGCTCTCCCGGCCCGACAGGGGACTATGGCTACACCTTC.

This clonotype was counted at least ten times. CDR3 in DNA: TGTGCCAGCAGTTACCGGGGGACCACGGGGAATGAGCAGTTCTTC. Protein: CASSYRGTTGNEQFF. The chain combines TRBV6-5 with TRBJ2-1, with D maybe TRBD2 (6 bases). V dropped 2 bases and J dropped 7 bases, with 15 bases sitting between them. CDR1 is MNHEY, CDR2 SVGAGI, per germline. There are 15 residues in the CDR3.